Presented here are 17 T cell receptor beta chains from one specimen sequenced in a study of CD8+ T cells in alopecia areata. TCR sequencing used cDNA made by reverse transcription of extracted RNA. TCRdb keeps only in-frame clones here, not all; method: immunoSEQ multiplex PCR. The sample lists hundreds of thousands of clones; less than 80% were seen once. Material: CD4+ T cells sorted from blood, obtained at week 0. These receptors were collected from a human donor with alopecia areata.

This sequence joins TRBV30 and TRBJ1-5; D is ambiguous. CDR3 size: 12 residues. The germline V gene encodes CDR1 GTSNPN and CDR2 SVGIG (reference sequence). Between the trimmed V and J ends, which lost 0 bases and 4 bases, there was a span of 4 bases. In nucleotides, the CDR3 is TGTGCCTGGAGTGTACGAAATCAGCCCCAGCATTTT. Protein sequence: CAWSVRNQPQHF.

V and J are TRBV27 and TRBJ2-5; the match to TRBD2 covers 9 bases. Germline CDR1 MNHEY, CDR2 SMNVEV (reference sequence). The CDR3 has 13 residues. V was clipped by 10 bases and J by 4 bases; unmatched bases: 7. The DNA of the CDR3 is TGTGCCATGAGTGTAGCGGGGGTAGAGACCCAGTACTTC. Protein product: CAMSVAGVETQYF.

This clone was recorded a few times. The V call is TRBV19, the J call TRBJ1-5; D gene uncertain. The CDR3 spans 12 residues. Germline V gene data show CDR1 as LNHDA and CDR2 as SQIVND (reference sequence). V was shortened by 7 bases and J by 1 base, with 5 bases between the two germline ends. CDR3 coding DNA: TGTGCCAGTACTGACAGCAATCAGCCCCAGCATTTT. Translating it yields CASTDSNQPQHF.

The CDR3 spells CAWSGVPEAFF. The CDR3 DNA is TGTGCCTGGTCCGGGGTCCCGGAAGCTTTCTTT. This chain uses TRBV30 with TRBJ1-1; D call uncertain. CDR1 is GTSNPN, CDR2 SVGIG, per germline (reference sequence). The CDR3 runs to 11 residues. V dropped 5 bases and J dropped 8 bases, with 12 bases sitting between them. Variable domain in full (rest from reference TRBV30 and TRBJ1-1): SQTIHQWPATLVQPVGSPLSLECTVEGTSNPNLYWYRQAAGRGLQLLFYSVGIGQISSEVPQNLSASRPQDRQFILSSKKLLLSDSGFYLCAWSGVPEAFFGQGTRLTVV.

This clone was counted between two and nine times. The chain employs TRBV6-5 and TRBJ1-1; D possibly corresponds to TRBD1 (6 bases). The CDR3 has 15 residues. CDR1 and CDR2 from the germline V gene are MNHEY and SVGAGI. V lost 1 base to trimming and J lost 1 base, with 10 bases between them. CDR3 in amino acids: CASSYWGLGNTEAFF. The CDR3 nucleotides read TGTGCCAGCAGTTACTGGGGGCTCGGGAACACTGAAGCTTTCTTT.

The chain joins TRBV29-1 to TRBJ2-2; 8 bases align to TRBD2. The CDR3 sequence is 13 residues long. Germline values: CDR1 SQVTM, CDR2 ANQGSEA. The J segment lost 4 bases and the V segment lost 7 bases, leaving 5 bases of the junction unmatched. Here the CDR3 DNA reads TGCAGCGCCCGGGGGGGCCCCACCGGGGAGCTGTTTTTT. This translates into CSARGGPTGELFF.

The CDR3 protein is CSVPGLGETQYF. The CDR3 nucleotides read TGCAGCGTTCCAGGGCTCGGGGAGACCCAGTACTTC. The rearrangement joins TRBV29-1 to TRBJ2-5; a possible D gene is TRBD1 (5 bases). This CDR3 contains 12 residues. Germline-derived CDR1 and CDR2 are SQVTM and ANQGSEA. The ends were cut back, 5 bases at V and 5 bases at J, with 12 bases in the middle.

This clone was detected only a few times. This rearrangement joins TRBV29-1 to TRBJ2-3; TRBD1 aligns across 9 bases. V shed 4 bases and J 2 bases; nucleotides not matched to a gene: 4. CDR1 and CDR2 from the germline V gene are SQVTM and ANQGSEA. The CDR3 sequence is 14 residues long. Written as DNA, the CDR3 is TGCAGCGTTGGGGGGACAGGGACCACAGATACGCAGTATTTT. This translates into CSVGGTGTTDTQYF.

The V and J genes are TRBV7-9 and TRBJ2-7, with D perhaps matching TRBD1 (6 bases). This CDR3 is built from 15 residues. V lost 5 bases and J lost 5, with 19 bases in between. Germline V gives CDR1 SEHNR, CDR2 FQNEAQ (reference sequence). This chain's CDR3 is CASSKGQMSRDEQYF. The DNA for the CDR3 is TGTGCCAGCAGCAAAGGACAGATGTCCCGGGACGAGCAGTACTTC.

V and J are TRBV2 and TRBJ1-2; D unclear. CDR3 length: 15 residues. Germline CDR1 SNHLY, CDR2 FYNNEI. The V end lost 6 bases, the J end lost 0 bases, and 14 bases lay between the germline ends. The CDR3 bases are TGTGCCAGCAGCGTCTACAGTGGATCTAACTATGGCTACACCTTC. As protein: CASSVYSGSNYGYTF.

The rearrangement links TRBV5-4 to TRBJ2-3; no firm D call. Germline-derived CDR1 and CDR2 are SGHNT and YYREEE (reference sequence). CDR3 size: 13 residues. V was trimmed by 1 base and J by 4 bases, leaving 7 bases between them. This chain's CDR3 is CASSLSVSDTQYF. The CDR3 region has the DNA TGTGCCAGCAGCTTGTCGGTCTCAGATACGCAGTATTTT.

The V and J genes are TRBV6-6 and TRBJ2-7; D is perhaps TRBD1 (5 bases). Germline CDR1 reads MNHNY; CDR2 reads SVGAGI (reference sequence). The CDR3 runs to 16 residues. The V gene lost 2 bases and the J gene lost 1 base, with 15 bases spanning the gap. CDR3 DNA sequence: TGTGCCAGCAGTTACCCCGACGGGCAGGGATCCTACGAGCAGTACTTC. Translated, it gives CASSYPDGQGSYEQYF.

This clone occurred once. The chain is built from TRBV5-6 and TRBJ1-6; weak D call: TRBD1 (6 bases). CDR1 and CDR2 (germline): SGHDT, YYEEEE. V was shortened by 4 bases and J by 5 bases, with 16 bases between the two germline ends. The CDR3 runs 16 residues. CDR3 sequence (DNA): TGTGCCAGCAGCCCTCTGGACAGAAGCAATAATTCACCCCTCCACTTT. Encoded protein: CASSPLDRSNNSPLHF. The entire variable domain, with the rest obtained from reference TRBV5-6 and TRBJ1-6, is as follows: DAGVTQSPTHLIKTRGQQVTLRCSPKSGHDTVSWYQQALGQGPQFIFQYYEEEERQRGNFPDRFSGHQFPNYSSELNVNALLLGDSALYLCASSPLDRSNNSPLHFGNGTRLTVT.

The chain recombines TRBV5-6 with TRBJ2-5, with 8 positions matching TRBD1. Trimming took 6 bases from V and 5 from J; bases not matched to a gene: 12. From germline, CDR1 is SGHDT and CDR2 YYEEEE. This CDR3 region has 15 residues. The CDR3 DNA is TGTGCCAGCACCTCGTCTCAGGGGGCTGGGGAGACCCAGTACTTC. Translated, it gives CASTSSQGAGETQYF.

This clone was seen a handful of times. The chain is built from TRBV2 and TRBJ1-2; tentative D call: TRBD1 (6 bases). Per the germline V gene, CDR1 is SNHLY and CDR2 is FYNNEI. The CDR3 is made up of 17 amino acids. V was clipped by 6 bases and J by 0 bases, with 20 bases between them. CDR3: CASSRSTQGPANYGYTF. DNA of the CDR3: TGTGCCAGCAGCCGTTCGACACAGGGCCCCGCTAACTATGGCTACACCTTC.

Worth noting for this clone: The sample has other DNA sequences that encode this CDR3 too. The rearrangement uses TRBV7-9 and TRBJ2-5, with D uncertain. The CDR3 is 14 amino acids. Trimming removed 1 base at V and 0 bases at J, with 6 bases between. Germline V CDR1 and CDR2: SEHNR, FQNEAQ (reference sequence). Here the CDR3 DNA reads TGTGCCAGCAGCTTAGGCGAGTACCAAGAGACCCAGTACTTC. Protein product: CASSLGEYQETQYF.

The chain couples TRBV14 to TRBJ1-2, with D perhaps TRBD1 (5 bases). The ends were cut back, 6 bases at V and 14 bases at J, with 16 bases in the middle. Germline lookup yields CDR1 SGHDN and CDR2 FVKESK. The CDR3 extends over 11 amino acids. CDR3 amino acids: CASRQSGTWTF. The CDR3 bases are TGTGCCAGCAGACAAAGTGGGACCTGGACCTTC.